This TCR beta chain was observed in a study of CD8 T cell repertoires and HIV-1 epitope variants. In the study overall: Control wells had CMV/EBV/flu peptides, negative Ebola AY9, or no peptide. Epitopes were three Gag families plus Nef HW9 and YT9.

Some clones are missing from TCRdb's copy, which holds only in-frame ones; the method was immunoSEQ multiplex PCR. The sample has 80,000 to 95,000 clones; over 70% are singletons. The junction had 11 bases not matched to a gene; V was cut back by 2 bases and J by 7 bases. The length of the CDR3 is 16 residues. Germline values: CDR1 MNHEY, CDR2 SVGAGI. This clone was detected only once. The chain carries TRBV6-5 and TRBJ2-1, with 7 bases lining up with TRBD2. The receptor's source is a male donor with HIV. The material sequenced was uncultured baseline CD8+ T cells from peripheral blood mononuclear cells (PBMCs). The DNA of the CDR3 is TGTGCCAGCAGTTACACCCCGAGCGGGGCTAAGAATGAGCAGTTCTTC. This sequence encodes CASSYTPSGAKNEQFF.